This TCR beta chain comes out of a study of metastatic and nonmetastatic thyroid tumors. Turning to the study itself: Repertoire data that came from the blood and tumor or nodule tissue of malignant and benign thyroid patients were compared. Overall study results and limits: Patients with malignant thyroid tumors reportedly had significantly higher TCR beta diversity than those with benign nodules, in blood and tumor.

Trimming left V 0 bases short and J 5 bases short, with 8 bases between. This CDR3 has 13 amino acids. Germline CDR1 and CDR2: DFQATT and SNEGSKA (reference sequence). At least ten counts were recorded for this clone. Its antigen is unidentified. This may stem from a read error, because a much larger clone lies one nucleotide away. The authors' processing: A classifier of distant metastasis in papillary thyroid cancer was built from CDR3 differences (across clinicopathological groups). TCRdb re-analyzed the PCR reads using MiXCR. What appears here as the V and J calls and clone size reflects TCRdb's work, not the paper's. The sample lists fewer than 25,000 clones, 15% occurring once. Each patient went into thyroid surgery without having received any treatment.

The rearrangement links TRBV20-1 to TRBJ1-5, with D possibly matching TRBD1 (6 bases). This TCR was sampled from a female donor with papillary thyroid cancer or a benign thyroid nodule (not recorded which). Some clones in this sample may be carry-over from other donors' samples. Sequencing used blood. The CDR3 reads CSARETGDQPQHF. The CDR3 region has the DNA TGCAGTGCTAGAGAGACAGGAGATCAGCCCCAGCATTTT.